This TCR beta chain was recorded in a study of human T cells and chemical hapten exposure. CDR3 length: 16 amino acids. CDR1 and CDR2 (germline): SGHRS, YFSETQ. The junction had 9 bases not matched to a gene; V was cut back by 0 bases and J by 5 bases. Using its own MiXCR run on the 5' RACE reads, TCRdb lists one record per CDR3 protein. The sample contains about 120,000 distinct CDR3 sequences, approximately 20% of which appear only once. Whole blood, unfractionated, served as the material for total RNA extraction. This clonotype was sampled from a human donor in good health. The genes are TRBV5-1 and TRBJ2-3; 7 bases line up with TRBD2. The CDR3 DNA is TGCGCCAGCAGCTTGGGATCTAGCGGTAAGGGAGATACGCAGTATTTT. Encoded protein: CASSLGSSGKGDTQYF.